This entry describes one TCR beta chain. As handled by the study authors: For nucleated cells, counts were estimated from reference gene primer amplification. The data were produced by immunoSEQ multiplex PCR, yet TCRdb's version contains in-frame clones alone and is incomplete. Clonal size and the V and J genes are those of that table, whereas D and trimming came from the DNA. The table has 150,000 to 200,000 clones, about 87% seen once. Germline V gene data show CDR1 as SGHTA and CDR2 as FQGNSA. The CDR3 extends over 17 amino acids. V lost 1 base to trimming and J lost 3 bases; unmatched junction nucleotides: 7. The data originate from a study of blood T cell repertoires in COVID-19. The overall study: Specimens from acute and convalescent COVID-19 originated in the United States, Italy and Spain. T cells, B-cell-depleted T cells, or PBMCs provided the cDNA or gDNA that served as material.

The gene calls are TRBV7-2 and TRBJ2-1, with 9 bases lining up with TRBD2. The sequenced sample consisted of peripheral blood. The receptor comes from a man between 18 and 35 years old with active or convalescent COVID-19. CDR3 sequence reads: CASSLGVAGGLYNEQFF. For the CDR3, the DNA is TGTGCCAGCAGCTTAGGAGTCGCGGGAGGGCTCTACAATGAGCAGTTCTTC. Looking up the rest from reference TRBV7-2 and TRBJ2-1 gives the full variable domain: GAGVSQSPSNKVTEKGKDVELRCDPISGHTALYWYRQSLGQGLEFLIYFQGNSAPDKSGLPSDRFSAERTGGSVSTLTIQRTQQEDSAVYLCASSLGVAGGLYNEQFFGPGTRLTVL.